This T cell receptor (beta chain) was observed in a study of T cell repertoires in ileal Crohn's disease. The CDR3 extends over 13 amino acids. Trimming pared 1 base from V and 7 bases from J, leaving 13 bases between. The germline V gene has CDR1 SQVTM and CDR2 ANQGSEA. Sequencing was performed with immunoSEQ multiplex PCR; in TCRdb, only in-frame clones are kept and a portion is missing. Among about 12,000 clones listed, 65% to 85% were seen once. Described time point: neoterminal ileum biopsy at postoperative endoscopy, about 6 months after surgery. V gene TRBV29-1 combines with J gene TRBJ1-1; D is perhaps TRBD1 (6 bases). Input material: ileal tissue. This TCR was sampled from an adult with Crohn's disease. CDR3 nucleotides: TGCAGCGTTGAAGCCCCGGGGACAAGTGAAGCTTTCTTT. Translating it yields CSVEAPGTSEAFF. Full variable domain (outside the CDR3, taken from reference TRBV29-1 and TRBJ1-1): SAVISQKPSRDICQRGTSLTIQCQVDSQVTMMFWYRQQPGQSLTLIATANQGSEATYESGFVIDKFPISRPNLTFSTLTVSNMSPEDSSIYLCSVEAPGTSEAFFGQGTRLTVV.